Listed below are T cell receptor beta chains from one sample, sequenced in a study of OX40 agonist ivuxolimab in advanced cancers. TCRdb's table, derived via immunoSEQ multiplex PCR, lists solely in-frame clones and lacks some. The sample consists of some 27,000 clones, roughly 80% of them appearing once. The input for sequencing was CD4+ or CD8+ T cells sorted from blood, taken in a trial of the OX40 agonist ivuxolimab. These TCRs come from an adult with an advanced solid tumor such as melanoma, head and neck, liver or kidney cancer. Both conserved end residues are part of each CDR3. D genes are given only for firm matches. A clone size is listed for some rows: how often the clone was seen (once, few, many), or a class if it is expanded.

j_gene	d_gene	v_gene	abundance	CDR3aa	CDR3nt
TRBJ2-3	TRBD1	TRBV27	.	CASSPGQGWDTQYF	TGTGCCAGCAGTCCGGGACAGGGCTGGGATACGCAGTATTTT
TRBJ2-7	TRBD1	TRBV19	.	CASMRTGSSYEQYF	TGTGCCAGTATGAGGACAGGGAGCTCCTACGAGCAGTACTTC
TRBJ2-5	TRBD2	TRBV7-6	.	CASSLAIAGGRETQYF	TGTGCCAGCAGCTTAGCGATAGCGGGGGGGCGAGAGACCCAGTACTTC
TRBJ1-2	.	TRBV19	.	CASSIGDTYGYTF	TGTGCCAGTAGTATCGGGGACACCTATGGCTACACCTTC
TRBJ2-7	TRBD2	TRBV7-9	.	CASSLGLAGGPLSYEQYF	TGTGCCAGCAGCTTGGGACTAGCGGGGGGGCCCCTGTCCTACGAGCAGTACTTC
TRBJ1-1	TRBD1	TRBV7-9	.	CASSFGTGGKGTEAFF	TGTGCCAGCAGCTTTGGGACAGGGGGCAAGGGCACTGAAGCTTTCTTT
TRBJ2-3	.	TRBV4-1	.	CASSQVRGALDDTQYF	TGCGCCAGCAGCCAAGTCCGGGGGGCCCTCGATGATACGCAGTATTTT
TRBJ2-7	TRBD2	TRBV9	.	CASSVGGLAGAFEQYF	TGTGCCAGCAGCGTAGGGGGACTAGCGGGAGCCTTCGAGCAGTACTTC
TRBJ2-1	TRBD2	TRBV4-1	.	CASSQLAGRSSYNEQFF	TGCGCCAGCAGCCAACTAGCGGGAAGGAGCTCCTACAATGAGCAGTTCTTC
TRBJ1-4	.	TRBV7-3	.	CASTLTEGGEKLFF	TGTGCCAGCACCTTGACGGAGGGGGGTGAAAAACTGTTTTTT
TRBJ1-4	.	TRBV4-3	.	CASSQEPKGLGEKLFF	TGCGCCAGCAGCCAAGAGCCGAAGGGGTTGGGTGAAAAACTGTTTTTT
TRBJ2-3	.	TRBV18	.	CASSPPTGADTQYF	TGTGCCAGCTCACCACCGACGGGAGCAGATACGCAGTATTTT
TRBJ2-7	TRBD2	TRBV5-4	.	CASSSWASGGTYEQYF	TGTGCCAGCAGCTCGTGGGCTAGCGGGGGGACCTACGAGCAGTACTTC
TRBJ2-5	.	TRBV6-5	.	CASMPGAGETQYF	TGTGCCAGCATGCCTGGGGCGGGAGAGACCCAGTACTTC
TRBJ1-4	.	TRBV14	.	CASSNIQTANEKLFF	TGTGCCAGCAGCAACATTCAAACTGCTAATGAAAAACTGTTTTTT
TRBJ2-2	TRBD1	TRBV9	.	CASSGGQGDTGELFF	TGTGCCAGCAGTGGGGGACAGGGGGACACCGGGGAGCTGTTTTTT
TRBJ2-7	TRBD2	TRBV11-1	.	CASSLARGGPDEQYF	TGTGCCAGCAGCTTAGCGCGGGGGGGACCGGACGAGCAGTACTTC
TRBJ2-1	TRBD2	TRBV5-5	.	CASSLGGSSGNEQFF	TGTGCCAGCAGCTTGGGGGGGTCTAGCGGTAATGAGCAGTTCTTC
TRBJ2-2	.	TRBV29-1	.	CSVVGGSTGELFF	TGCAGCGTGGTTGGGGGAAGCACCGGGGAGCTGTTTTTT
TRBJ1-5	.	TRBV7-9	.	CASSAGDLSNQPQHF	TGTGCCAGCAGTGCAGGGGATTTGAGCAATCAGCCCCAGCATTTT
TRBJ2-3	TRBD2	TRBV7-3	.	CASRLTSGGTDTQYF	TGTGCCAGCAGACTTACTAGCGGGGGCACAGATACGCAGTATTTT
TRBJ1-1	.	TRBV10-2	once	CASSEIGMGDMNTEAFF	TGCGCCAGCAGTGAAATAGGCATGGGGGATATGAACACTGAAGCTTTCTTT
TRBJ2-7	.	TRBV7-7	.	CASSPGTDVAYEQYF	TGTGCTAGCAGCCCCGGGACGGACGTTGCCTACGAGCAGTACTTC
TRBJ1-2	.	TRBV4-1	.	CASSQVYRGDYGYTF	TGCGCCAGCAGCCAAGTCTATCGGGGGGACTATGGCTACACCTTC
TRBJ2-1	.	TRBV7-6	.	CASSLVGREQFF	TGTGCCAGCAGCTTAGTGGGCCGGGAGCAGTTCTTC
TRBJ1-1	.	TRBV4-1	.	CASSVREKGNTEAFF	TGCGCCAGCAGCGTAAGGGAAAAAGGAAACACTGAAGCTTTCTTT
TRBJ1-1	.	TRBV5-4	once	CASIPWGRGTEAFF	TGTGCCAGCATCCCGTGGGGGAGGGGAACTGAAGCTTTCTTT
TRBJ2-7	.	TRBV6-5	.	CASSYSTSTSYEQYF	TGTGCCAGCAGTTACTCCACTAGTACCTCCTACGAGCAGTACTTC
TRBJ2-2	TRBD1	TRBV13	.	CASSSHIDRGVTGELFF	TGTGCCAGCAGCTCACACATAGACAGGGGTGTCACCGGGGAGCTGTTTTTT
TRBJ1-2	.	TRBV6-5	.	CASSYGRDVYGYTF	TGTGCCAGCAGTTACGGACGGGACGTCTATGGCTACACCTTC
TRBJ2-7	.	TRBV21-1	.	CASSSQGGSSYEQYF	TGTGCCAGCAGCTCTCAGGGGGGGAGCTCCTACGAGCAGTACTTC
TRBJ2-1	.	TRBV5-6	.	CASSFGPYNEQFF	TGTGCCAGCAGCTTCGGGCCGTACAATGAGCAGTTCTTC
TRBJ2-2	.	TRBV19	.	CASRGGRATGELFF	TGTGCCAGTAGAGGTGGGCGGGCCACCGGGGAGCTGTTTTTT
TRBJ2-1	.	TRBV12-5	.	CASGLGVSSYNEQFF	TGTGCTAGTGGTTTGGGGGTGAGCTCCTACAATGAGCAGTTCTTC
TRBJ2-7	.	TRBV4-1	.	CASSQGSGPYEQYF	TGCGCCAGCAGCCAAGGGTCAGGTCCCTACGAGCAGTACTTC
TRBJ2-7	TRBD2	TRBV11-2	.	CASSSREVMIYEQYF	TGTGCCAGCAGCTCCCGGGAGGTGATGATTTACGAGCAGTACTTC
TRBJ1-1	.	TRBV5-1	.	CASSLAATEAFF	TGCGCCAGCAGCTTGGCGGCAACTGAAGCTTTCTTT
TRBJ2-5	.	TRBV6-5	.	CASSRGTEQETQYF	TGTGCCAGCAGCCGCGGGACAGAACAAGAGACCCAGTACTTC
TRBJ1-4	.	TRBV11-2	.	CASSQGGWIVEKLFF	TGTGCCAGCAGCCAAGGGGGATGGATCGTTGAAAAACTGTTTTTT
TRBJ2-5	.	TRBV7-8	.	CASSTWRRPFQETQYF	TGTGCCAGCAGCACCTGGAGGAGGCCGTTCCAAGAGACCCAGTACTTC
TRBJ2-7	.	TRBV6-5	.	CASSYSREQYF	TGTGCCAGCAGTTACTCGAGGGAGCAGTACTTC
TRBJ1-2	TRBD1	TRBV29-1	.	CSVAGQGGGYTF	TGCAGCGTCGCGGGACAGGGGGGAGGCTACACCTTC
TRBJ1-6	.	TRBV10-3	.	CAISARVDSPLHF	TGTGCCATCAGCGCCCGAGTCGACTCACCCCTCCACTTT
TRBJ1-4	TRBD1	TRBV12-5	.	CASGRQGSNEKLFF	TGTGCTAGTGGCCGACAGGGGTCTAATGAAAAACTGTTTTTT